This TCR beta chain was sequenced in a study of OX40 agonist ivuxolimab in advanced cancers. In the study overall: Intravenous ivuxolimab was administered to patients every 2 weeks at 0.01 to 10 mg/kg. Over 30% of patients had received prior checkpoint inhibitor therapy.

Germline CDR1 is MNHNY and CDR2 is SVGAGI (reference sequence). V was pared by 5 bases and J by 7 bases, with 10 bases between. The CDR3 covers 12 residues. Libraries were prepared by immunoSEQ multiplex PCR; TCRdb keeps only in-frame clonotypes and omits some of them. The sample holds more than 50,000 clones, around 86% seen once. Here the sequenced sample was CD4+ or CD8+ T cells sorted from blood, taken in a trial of the OX40 agonist ivuxolimab. The V gene is TRBV6-6, the J gene TRBJ2-3; D gene ambiguous. The receptor was derived from an adult with an advanced solid tumor such as melanoma, head and neck, liver or kidney cancer. This chain's CDR3 is CASSPPQYTQYF. DNA of the CDR3: TGTGCCAGCAGTCCCCCACAGTATACGCAGTATTTT.